This entry describes one TCR beta chain. The antigen remains undetermined. This sample was included in a study of T cell responses to AZD1222 COVID-19 vaccine. The CDR3 extends over 12 amino acids. Trimming shortened V by 3 bases and J by 7 bases, and 9 bases separated the two germline ends. Germline V gives CDR1 KGHDR, CDR2 SFDVKD. The assay was immunoSEQ multiplex PCR, and TCRdb's table has in-frame clones only and misses some. The sample includes some 200,000 clones, more than 70% of them seen just once. Study results and caveats: Nearly half of spike-specific TCRs reportedly go after variant regions that carry no mutations. Dominant at 160-218 and 743-854, vaccine-associated CD4 TCRs also spanned spike. Sampling captured repertoires only after the peak T cell response. Most donors were white British and more were female, and clonal diversity was possibly underestimated.

The specimen was peripheral blood, collected 28 days after the second AZD1222 dose. This TCR came from an adult who received the AZD1222 COVID-19 vaccine. This sequence joins TRBV24-1 and TRBJ2-7; D call uncertain. CDR3 in DNA: TGTGCCACCAGTGATCTGACCTCTGAGCAGTACTTC. As protein: CATSDLTSEQYF.